Listed here are 28 T cell receptor beta chains from one sample, sequenced in a study of beta chain features in type 1 diabetes. Reverse transcription of all isolated RNA meant that expressed TCRB transcripts were sequenced. Sequencing used immunoSEQ multiplex PCR; TCRdb keeps in-frame clones, though not all of them. The table has hundreds of thousands of clones, around 12% seen once. The sample was naive CD4+ T cells from blood. The receptors shown here come from a man between 18 and 35 years old in good health.

About this clone itself: At one end, the junction sequence differs from germline, possibly due to a read error. The chain employs TRBV7-2 and TRBJ1-5; D possibly corresponds to TRBD1 (5 bases). Per the germline V gene, CDR1 is SGHTA and CDR2 is FQGNSA. The CDR3 is 16 residues long. CDR3 bases: TGTGCCAGCAGCTTCAACCAGGGTCTCGGCAACCAGCCCCAGCATTTT. Protein product: CASSFNQGLGNQPQHF.

V gene TRBV7-9 combines with J gene TRBJ1-1; tentative D call: TRBD1 (6 bases). This CDR3 spans 15 amino acids. The germline V gene encodes CDR1 SEHNR and CDR2 FQNEAQ (reference sequence). Trimming cost V 2 bases and J 4 bases, with 14 bases left between them. The CDR3 nucleotides read TGTGCCAGCAGCTTATTAACAGGGAGGGCCACTGAAGCTTTCTTT. Encoded protein: CASSLLTGRATEAFF.

The genes are TRBV4-3 and TRBJ1-2; the match to TRBD1 covers 12 bases. The CDR3 length is 15 residues. CDR1 is LGHNA, CDR2 YSLEER, per germline. V lost 3 bases, J lost 4 bases, and 3 bases stayed unmatched. This chain's CDR3 is CASSQGQGAPYGYTF. In DNA form, the CDR3 reads TGCGCCAGCAGCCAGGGACAGGGGGCACCCTATGGCTACACCTTC.

The chain carries TRBV28 and TRBJ1-4, with no clear D. The germline gives CDR1 MDHEN, CDR2 SYDVKM. This CDR3 is 14 amino acids long. The V gene lost 7 bases and the J gene lost 0 bases, with 9 bases spanning the gap. The CDR3 here is CASIYSATNEKLFF. The DNA of the CDR3 is TGTGCCAGCATTTACAGTGCAACTAATGAAAAACTGTTTTTT. The complete variable domain, with remaining parts taken from reference TRBV28 and TRBJ1-4, reads DVKVTQSSRYLVKRTGEKVFLECVQDMDHENMFWYRQDPGLGLRLIYFSYDVKMKEKGDIPEGYSVSREKKERFSLILESASTNQTSMYLCASIYSATNEKLFFGSGTQLSVL.

This clone was counted only a few times. This chain links TRBV10-3 with TRBJ2-2; 12 nucleotides agree with TRBD2. The CDR3 is made up of 17 amino acids. The germline V gene encodes CDR1 ENHRY and CDR2 SYGVKD. The ends lost 0 bases at V and 5 bases at J; junction bases unmatched: 4. The CDR3 coding sequence is TGTGCCATCAGTGAGTCGACTAGCGGGAGAGGAACCGGGGAGCTGTTTTTT. It yields the protein CAISESTSGRGTGELFF.

V and J are TRBV5-1 and TRBJ2-5, with D uncertain. V was shortened by 0 bases and J by 2 bases, with 8 bases between the two germline ends. Germline CDR1 is SGHRS and CDR2 is YFSETQ. There are 14 residues in the CDR3. DNA for the CDR3: TGCGCCAGCAGCTTGGCACCAGATCAAGAGACCCAGTACTTC. Translating it yields CASSLAPDQETQYF.

The CDR3 here is CASTLAVGTGTNQPQHF. DNA for the CDR3: TGTGCCAGTACTCTGGCCGTCGGGACAGGGACTAATCAGCCCCAGCATTTT. The gene calls are TRBV19 and TRBJ1-5; 9 bases are shared with TRBD1. After removal of 7 bases from V and 4 bases from J, the junction contained 14 bases not matched to a gene. Per germline, CDR1 LNHDA and CDR2 SQIVND (reference sequence). The CDR3 sequence is 17 residues long.

This clone was counted only a few times. V gene TRBV6-5 combines with J gene TRBJ2-7; tentatively, D is TRBD2 (6 bases). Germline CDR1 is MNHEY and CDR2 is SVGAGI. V gave up 6 bases and J gave up 8 bases, with 20 bases separating them. This CDR3 spans 14 amino acids. The CDR3 is CASRPPWGEDQQYF. CDR3 nucleotide sequence: TGTGCCAGCAGACCCCCCTGGGGGGAAGATCAGCAGTACTTC.

This clone was observed a few times. This chain joins TRBV7-2 and TRBJ1-2; a possible D gene is TRBD1 (5 bases). V lost 0 bases and J 6 bases, leaving 17 bases between the germline ends. From germline, CDR1 is SGHTA and CDR2 FQGNSA. This CDR3 comprises 16 residues. The CDR3 DNA follows: TGTGCCAGCAGCTTAGCGCTGGTGGGTCAGGGCAATGGCTACACCTTC. Translation gives CASSLALVGQGNGYTF.

The CDR3 spells CASSLVGQGALLQETQYF. In DNA, the CDR3 is TGTGCCAGCAGCTTAGTCGGACAGGGGGCCCTTCTTCAAGAGACCCAGTACTTC. The gene calls are TRBV7-2 and TRBJ2-5, with TRBD1 matching over 11 bases. From germline, CDR1 is SGHTA and CDR2 FQGNSA. V shed 1 base, J shed 2 bases, and the junction held 9 bases outside the gene matches. This CDR3 has 18 amino acids.

This clone was detected only a few times. The gene calls are TRBV6-1 and TRBJ1-2, with 7 nucleotides matching TRBD1. The CDR3 is made up of 12 amino acids. Germline lookup yields CDR1 MNHNS and CDR2 SASEGT. The V gene end was trimmed by 5 bases and the J gene end by 5 bases; junction bases not matched to a gene: 2. The CDR3 spells CASSRTGYGYTF. In DNA, the CDR3 is TGTGCCAGCAGTCGGACAGGATATGGCTACACCTTC.

This clone occurred a few times. The gene calls are TRBV28 and TRBJ2-1; TRBD1 agrees at 7 bases. The CDR3 totals 14 residues. Germline trimming cut 2 bases from V and 8 bases from J; bases unmatched to any gene: 6. CDR1 and CDR2 (germline): MDHEN, SYDVKM. CDR3 in amino acids: CASSLVRGWHEQFF. CDR3 coding DNA: TGTGCCAGCAGTTTAGTCAGGGGGTGGCATGAGCAGTTCTTC.

This clone was detected a few times. The CDR3 loop is CSVRSGSYIQYF. CDR3 coding DNA: TGCAGCGTTCGAAGCGGGAGTTACATTCAGTACTTC. This chain uses TRBV29-1 with TRBJ2-4; 8 bases align to TRBD2. Germline values: CDR1 SQVTM, CDR2 ANQGSEA. J gave up 8 bases and V 5 bases, and 5 bases lay outside the gene matches. The CDR3 runs to 12 residues.

The chain uses TRBV30 and TRBJ1-2, with 8 nucleotides matching TRBD1. CDR1 and CDR2 from the germline V gene are GTSNPN and SVGIG (reference sequence). Unmatched junction bases numbered 5, after V lost 0 bases and J lost 2 bases. The CDR3 has 15 amino acids. The CDR3: CAWSVRAGGNYGYTF. CDR3 sequence (DNA): TGTGCCTGGAGTGTACGGGCAGGGGGCAACTATGGCTACACCTTC.

This clone was seen a few times. The V call is TRBV6-1, the J call TRBJ2-7; 14 positions match TRBD2. Germline V gene data show CDR1 as MNHNS and CDR2 as SASEGT. J gave up 5 bases and V 5 bases, and 8 bases lay outside the gene matches. CDR3 length: 16 amino acids. The CDR3 DNA reads as TGTGCCAGCAGTCAAGGGACTAGCGGGAGTTCCCACGAGCAGTACTTC. This sequence encodes CASSQGTSGSSHEQYF.

The V call is TRBV14, the J call TRBJ1-3; D remains ambiguous. Germline CDR1 and CDR2: SGHDN and FVKESK. CDR3 size: 15 residues. V was cut by 1 base and J by 0 bases, with 7 bases left in between. The CDR3 sequence: CASSQVMASGNTIYF. The CDR3 DNA sequence: TGTGCCAGCAGCCAAGTGATGGCCTCTGGAAACACCATATATTTT.

CDR3 sequence reads: CAWRTSGNADTQYF. The CDR3 DNA reads as TGTGCCTGGCGGACTAGCGGGAATGCAGATACGCAGTATTTT. This chain uses TRBV30 with TRBJ2-3, with TRBD2 matching 12 bases. Germline V gives CDR1 GTSNPN, CDR2 SVGIG (reference sequence). The CDR3 length is 14 residues. V was pared by 5 bases and J by 4 bases, with 4 bases of the junction left unmatched.

This rearrangement joins TRBV28 to TRBJ2-7; 11 nucleotides match TRBD2. Germline lookup yields CDR1 MDHEN and CDR2 SYDVKM. The V gene end was trimmed by 1 base and the J gene end by 3 bases; junction bases not matched to a gene: 2. The CDR3 is made up of 15 amino acids. For the CDR3, the DNA is TGTGCCAGCAGTTTATCGACTAGCGGGAACTACGAGCAGTACTTC. Amino acids: CASSLSTSGNYEQYF.

The chain joins TRBV7-9 to TRBJ2-3; D not certain. The length of the CDR3 is 12 residues. Between the trimmed V and J ends, which lost 6 bases and 2 bases, there was a span of 6 bases. Germline V gene sequence: CDR1 SEHNR, CDR2 FQNEAQ (reference sequence). CDR3: CASRYITDTQYF. Written as DNA, the CDR3 is TGTGCCAGCAGGTACATCACAGATACGCAGTATTTT.

This clone turned up a few times. V and J are TRBV28 and TRBJ2-7; TRBD1 matches at 8 bases. V gave up 3 bases and J gave up 6 bases; unmatched junction bases: 10. This CDR3 has 15 amino acids. Germline CDR1 MDHEN, CDR2 SYDVKM. The CDR3 spells CASSLRRQGRREQYF. CDR3 nucleotide sequence: TGTGCCAGCAGTTTGCGTCGACAGGGGAGGCGCGAGCAGTACTTC.

The chain couples TRBV11-2 to TRBJ1-2; 7 bases map to TRBD1. The CDR3 is 17 amino acids. The germline V gene encodes CDR1 SGHAT and CDR2 FQNNGV. Unmatched junction bases numbered 11, after V lost 4 bases and J lost 0 bases. CDR3 sequence (DNA): TGTGCCAGCAGCTCAAGGTTCGGGACAGCTTCTAACTATGGCTACACCTTC. It specifies CASSSRFGTASNYGYTF.

The chain recombines TRBV7-9 with TRBJ1-2; 7 nucleotides match TRBD1. With 0 bases clipped from V and 6 bases from J, the junction kept 1 base outside the gene matches. CDR1 and CDR2 (germline): SEHNR, FQNEAQ (reference sequence). This CDR3 contains 13 residues. CDR3: CASSLAQGDGYTF. CDR3 nucleotide sequence: TGTGCCAGCAGCTTAGCGCAGGGGGATGGCTACACCTTC.

This clone turned up a few times. The rearrangement links TRBV9 to TRBJ2-3; 7 bases are shared with TRBD2. V trimming: 0 bases; J trimming: 1 base; junction bases outside the gene matches: 2. This CDR3 comprises 15 residues. CDR1 and CDR2 from the germline V gene are SGDLS and YYNGEE. CDR3 in amino acids: CASSVARGGTDTQYF. In nucleotides, the CDR3 is TGTGCCAGCAGCGTAGCTCGGGGGGGCACAGATACGCAGTATTTT.

V and J are TRBV9 and TRBJ2-3, with D possibly matching TRBD1 (6 bases). The CDR3 sequence is 17 residues long. With 4 bases removed from V and 1 base from J, the gap between germline ends came to 19 bases. Germline values: CDR1 SGDLS, CDR2 YYNGEE. The DNA for the CDR3 is TGTGCCAGCAGCCCGAGCAGGGGTTCGGCTCGCACAGATACGCAGTATTTT. Amino acids: CASSPSRGSARTDTQYF.

The chain carries TRBV11-3 and TRBJ2-1; 11 positions match TRBD1. The germline V gene has CDR1 SGHNT and CDR2 YENEEA. The CDR3 is 17 amino acids. The junction had 2 bases not matched to a gene; V was cut back by 0 bases and J by 1 base. The CDR3 loop reads CASSLDGTGGSYNEQFF. CDR3 nucleotide sequence: TGTGCCAGCAGCTTAGACGGGACAGGGGGATCCTACAATGAGCAGTTCTTC. Combining the CDR3 with reference TRBV11-3 and TRBJ2-1 gives the whole variable domain EAGVVQSPRYKIIEKKQPVAFWCNPISGHNTLYWYLQNLGQGPELLIRYENEEAVDDSQLPKDRFSAERLKGVDSTLKIQPAELGDSAVYLCASSLDGTGGSYNEQFFGPGTRLTVL.

The chain uses TRBV5-1 and TRBJ2-3, with 7 bases lining up with TRBD2. The CDR3 is made up of 13 amino acids. From germline, CDR1 is SGHRS and CDR2 YFSETQ. The V segment lost 7 bases and the J segment 6 bases; nucleotides outside the gene matches: 8. CDR3 sequence reads: CASASQGGDTQYF. CDR3 coding DNA: TGCGCCAGCGCCTCCCAGGGAGGGGATACGCAGTATTTT.

This clone was picked up a small number of times. This chain links TRBV19 with TRBJ2-2, with D possibly matching TRBD1 (6 bases). Between the trimmed V and J ends, which lost 6 bases and 6 bases, there was a span of 14 bases. The CDR3 length is 14 residues. CDR1 is LNHDA and CDR2 is SQIVND in the germline V gene (reference sequence). For the CDR3, the DNA is TGTGCCAGTAGAGAACAACAGGGCCCCGGGGAGCTGTTTTTT. This encodes CASREQQGPGELFF.

This clone has just a few counts. The chain has TRBV19 and TRBJ2-1, with TRBD2 matching over 9 bases. The trim removed 7 bases at V and 3 bases at J, leaving 7 bases unmatched. CDR3 size: 15 residues. Germline V gene data show CDR1 as LNHDA and CDR2 as SQIVND (reference sequence). CDR3 in DNA: TGTGCCAGTACCTCGGGACTAGCAATCTACAATGAGCAGTTCTTC. Translated, it gives CASTSGLAIYNEQFF.